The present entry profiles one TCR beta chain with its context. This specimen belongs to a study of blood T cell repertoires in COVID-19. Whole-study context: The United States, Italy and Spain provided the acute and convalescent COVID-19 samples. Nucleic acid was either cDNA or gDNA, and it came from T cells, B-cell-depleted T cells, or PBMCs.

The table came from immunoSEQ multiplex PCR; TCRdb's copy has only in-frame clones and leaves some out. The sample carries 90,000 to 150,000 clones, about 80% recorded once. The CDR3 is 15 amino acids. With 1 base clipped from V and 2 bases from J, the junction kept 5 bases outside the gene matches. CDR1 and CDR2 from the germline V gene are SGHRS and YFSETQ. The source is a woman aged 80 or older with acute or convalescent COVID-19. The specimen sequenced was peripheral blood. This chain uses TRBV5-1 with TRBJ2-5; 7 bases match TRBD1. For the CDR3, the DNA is TGCGCCAGCAGCTTGCAACAGGGGCCTCAAGAGACCCAGTACTTC. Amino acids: CASSLQQGPQETQYF.